The rows below give T cell receptor beta chains drawn from one sample of a study of blood T cell repertoires in COVID-19. Here immunoSEQ multiplex PCR was the method, and the copy in TCRdb shows in-frame clones only, minus some. This table has some 160,000 clones, about 80% appearing once. Sequencing was carried out using PBMCs or T cells enriched from blood (not recorded which). The receptors come from a woman aged 60 to 75 who had recovered from COVID-19. CDR3s include the opening cysteine and the closing phenylalanine or tryptophan. The order of the fields is J gene, D gene, clone size, V gene, CDR3 DNA, CDR3 protein. D genes are given only for firm matches. Clone size is not always given. Where it is, it says once, few, many or a class for expanded clones.

>TRBJ1-2|TRBD1|few|TRBV24-1
TGTGCCACCAGTGACCCCGGACAGGGGGAGGGCTACACCTTC
CATSDPGQGEGYTF
>TRBJ1-1|.|.|TRBV5-6
TGTGCCAGCACCACCTTCATCAGGGGCGTTGATGAAGCTTTCTTT
CASTTFIRGVDEAFF
>TRBJ2-1|.|once|TRBV15
TGTGCCACCAGCAGAGATGGGGGCCGGCACAATGAGCAGTTCTTC
CATSRDGGRHNEQFF
>TRBJ2-4|TRBD2|.|TRBV7-8
TGTGCCAGCAGCAAATCCCGCGGGGGTACCAAAAACATTCAGTACTTC
CASSKSRGGTKNIQYF
>TRBJ2-1|TRBD2|.|TRBV5-1
TGCGCCAGCAACCCGGGACTAGCACACAATGAGCAGTTCTTC
CASNPGLAHNEQFF
>TRBJ2-7|.|.|TRBV21-1
TGTGCCCTGCCCCGGGGGGGCGCCGAGCAGTACTTC
CALPRGGAEQYF
>TRBJ1-4|TRBD1|.|TRBV11-2
TGTGCCAGCAGCGACAGGGCCGAGAATGAAAAACTGTTTTTT
CASSDRAENEKLFF
>TRBJ1-2|TRBD1|.|TRBV11-2
TGTGCCAGCAGCTTCCAGGGGGCTAATGGCTACACCTTC
CASSFQGANGYTF
>TRBJ1-2|.|.|TRBV30
TGTGCCTGGAGTGTCCTAGCTAACTATGGCTACACCTTC
CAWSVLANYGYTF
>TRBJ1-1|.|.|TRBV30
TGTGCCTGGAGTGTACTTAGCCGGGCTGAAGCTTTCTTT
CAWSVLSRAEAFF
>TRBJ2-7|TRBD2|.|TRBV30
TGTGCCTGGAGTGTCGGGGGGGGCCCCTACGAGCAGTACTTC
CAWSVGGGPYEQYF
>TRBJ2-5|.|.|TRBV18
TGTGCCAGCTCACCTTCTGGGGCAGAGACCCAGTACTTC
CASSPSGAETQYF
>TRBJ2-1|.|.|TRBV19
TGTGCCAGTAGTATGATAGGGAGCGCTTACAATGAGCAGTTCTTC
CASSMIGSAYNEQFF
>TRBJ2-7|.|few|TRBV3-1/TRBV3-2
TGTGCCAGCAGCCCCGGGTACGAGCAGTACTTC
CASSPGYEQYF
>TRBJ1-5|.|few|TRBV19
TGTGCCAGTAGTATTGACGGAGGAGGCAATCAGCCCCAGCATTTT
CASSIDGGGNQPQHF
>TRBJ2-1|TRBD2|few|TRBV10-1
TGCGCCAGCAGTGAGCAGGCTAGCGGGGAGCAGTTCTTC
CASSEQASGEQFF
>TRBJ1-1|.|.|TRBV3-1/TRBV3-2
TGTGCCAGCAGCCAAGACTGGGGGCAAGAAGCTTTCTTT
CASSQDWGQEAFF
>TRBJ2-7|TRBD1|.|TRBV28
TGTGCCAGCAGTCCAGACAGGGGGGGGGACGAGCAGTACTTC
CASSPDRGGDEQYF
>TRBJ1-1|TRBD1|.|TRBV5-1
TGCGCCAGCAGTCTTATCGGACAGGGAGGTACTGAAGCTTTCTTT
CASSLIGQGGTEAFF
>TRBJ2-7|TRBD1|.|TRBV28
TGTGCCAGCAGCATACCGGGACAGGGGGCATACGAGCAGTACTTC
CASSIPGQGAYEQYF
>TRBJ1-6|.|.|TRBV11-2
TGTGCCAGCAGCATCCCTGCGAAGGGGGGGTCACCCCTCCACTTT
CASSIPAKGGSPLHF
>TRBJ1-2|.|few|TRBV5-1
TGCGCCAGCAGCTTGGGAGGGCCCGACTATGGCTACACCTTC
CASSLGGPDYGYTF
>TRBJ1-6|.|.|TRBV5-1
TGCGCCAGCAACCCCGGAGGGGAGAGGAATTCACCCCTCCACTTT
CASNPGGERNSPLHF